These 16 T cell receptor beta chains came from one sample sequenced in a study of identical twins (dated by TCRdb to the mid-2010s). Libraries were prepared through 5' RACE. These reads were obtained on an Illumina HiSeq 2000. The public sequencing data were trimmed at Q25 with fastp and processed into clonotypes with MiXCR by TCRdb, which kept only in-frame beta chains. Records with the same CDR3 protein are collapsed into one entry carrying the most frequent genes and DNA. In this sample the table shows around 650,000 distinct CDR3 sequences, 7% to 7.5% of which occur a single time. Of the sample, roughly 1.6% is held by the ten largest clones. The sample also formed part of further work on yellow fever vaccine responses in identical twins.

The specimen was PBMCs. These TCRs come from a woman under 30 in good health.

This clonotype was observed many times. J is TRBJ2-1 and V is TRBV7-9; D might be TRBD1 (6 bases). Germline V gene data show CDR1 as SEHNR and CDR2 as FQNEAQ (reference sequence). The CDR3 is 16 amino acids. V was clipped by 6 bases and J by 4 bases, with 19 bases between them. In nucleotides, the CDR3 is TGTGCCAGCAGTCGTAACTACAGGGACGATTACAATGAGCAGTTCTTC. This sequence encodes CASSRNYRDDYNEQFF.

The sample holds many counts of this clonotype. The gene calls are TRBV5-1 and TRBJ1-6; 7 positions agree with TRBD1. Looked up from germline, CDR1 is SGHRS and CDR2 is YFSETQ. Trimming took 4 bases from V and 4 from J; bases not matched to a gene: 5. The CDR3 runs to 15 residues. CDR3 nucleotide sequence: TGCGCCAGCAGCCCCGGGACAGCATATAATTCACCCCTCCACTTT. It translates to CASSPGTAYNSPLHF.

The chain has TRBV7-2 and TRBJ2-5, with TRBD2 matching over 14 bases. Trimming took 5 bases from V and 7 from J; bases not matched to a gene: 9. Looked up from germline, CDR1 is SGHTA and CDR2 is FQGNSA. The CDR3 totals 16 residues. The CDR3 bases are TGTGCCAGCAGCCGGGCAATCGGGACTAGCGGGGGGACCCAGTACTTC. The encoded protein is CASSRAIGTSGGTQYF.

The chain has TRBV11-2 and TRBJ2-7; weak D call: TRBD2 (7 bases). The CDR3 has 13 amino acids. Germline V CDR1 and CDR2: SGHAT, FQNNGV. V was trimmed by 4 bases and J by 7 bases, leaving 14 bases between them. In DNA, the CDR3 is TGTGCCAGCAGCTCAGCGGGACACATTGAGCAGTACGTC. The encoded protein is CASSSAGHIEQYV.

This clonotype was observed a few times. The gene calls are TRBV4-1 and TRBJ2-1; D is perhaps TRBD1 (5 bases). Trimming took 0 bases from V and 1 from J, leaving 10 bases between them. The CDR3 totals 16 residues. Per the germline V gene, CDR1 is MGHRA and CDR2 is YSYEKL. Here the CDR3 reads CASSQERQGSYNEQFF. CDR3 sequence (DNA): TGCGCCAGCAGCCAAGAGAGGCAGGGTTCCTACAATGAGCAGTTCTTC.

A remark on this clonotype: With a much larger clone just one base away, this may be a read error. The chain couples TRBV7-2 to TRBJ2-1, with 11 bases identical to TRBD2. The J call may be wrong; the DNA end is better matched by TRBJ2-7. The CDR3 has 17 residues. The germline gives CDR1 SGHTA, CDR2 FQGNSA. CDR3 region: CASSLAGTSGVYNEQYF. DNA for the CDR3: TGTGCCAGCAGCTTAGCGGGGACTAGCGGAGTATACAATGAGCAGTACTTC.

This chain connects TRBV5-1 to TRBJ2-1; 8 bases line up with TRBD1. Germline loops: CDR1 SGHRS, CDR2 YFSETQ. The CDR3 has 15 amino acids. J was trimmed by 2 bases and V by 2 bases; bases with no gene match: 3. The CDR3 protein is CASSFDRGPYNEQFF. The CDR3 nucleotides read TGCGCCAGCAGCTTCGACAGGGGACCCTACAATGAGCAGTTCTTC. Full variable domain (remainder filled in from reference TRBV5-1 and TRBJ2-1): KAGVTQTPRYLIKTRGQQVTLSCSPISGHRSVSWYQQTPGQGLQFLFEYFSETQRNKGNFPGRFSGRQFSNSRSEMNVSTLELGDSALYLCASSFDRGPYNEQFFGPGTRLTVL.

This clonotype was counted only a few times. The rearrangement uses TRBV7-9 and TRBJ2-1; 11 nucleotides align to TRBD2. The junction had 6 bases not matched to a gene; V was cut back by 5 bases and J by 6 bases. The CDR3 runs to 15 residues. Germline V gene lookup returns CDR1 SEHNR and CDR2 FQNEAQ (reference sequence). The CDR3 coding sequence is TGTGCCAGCAGCGAGACTAGCGGGACTCCCAATGAGCAGTTCTTC. This translates into CASSETSGTPNEQFF.

This clonotype has more than one count but fewer than ten. The chain recombines TRBV20-1 with TRBJ2-1; possible D gene TRBD1, 6 bases. The CDR3 sequence is 14 residues long. The germline CDR1 and CDR2 sequences are DFQATT and SNEGSKA (reference sequence). The CDR3 DNA sequence: TGCAGAGGAGACAGGTCCTCCTCCTACAATGAGCAGTTCTTC. This codes for CRGDRSSSYNEQFF.

This clonotype was recorded many times. V and J are TRBV3-1 and TRBJ2-3; D is unresolved. V lost 0 bases, J lost 2 bases, and 9 bases lay in between. The length of the CDR3 is 15 residues. Germline CDR1 LGHDT, CDR2 YNNKEL (reference sequence). The CDR3 is CASSQEETFTDTQYF. The CDR3, as DNA: TGTGCCAGCAGCCAAGAGGAGACCTTCACAGATACGCAGTATTTT.

V gene TRBV20-1 combines with J gene TRBJ2-1, with D uncertain. Germline-derived CDR1 and CDR2 are DFQATT and SNEGSKA (reference sequence). Trimming pared 2 bases from V and 0 bases from J, leaving 5 bases between. CDR3 length equals 13 residues. CDR3 protein: CSARTSSYNEQFF. DNA for the CDR3: TGCAGTGCTAGAACCAGCTCCTACAATGAGCAGTTCTTC.

This clonotype has a handful of counts. The genes are TRBV7-9 and TRBJ2-1; TRBD2 is a possible D gene (5 bases). With 1 base removed from V and 8 bases from J, the gap between germline ends came to 12 bases. The CDR3 covers 14 residues. Germline V gives CDR1 SEHNR, CDR2 FQNEAQ (reference sequence). The CDR3 here is CASSLELRGDEQFF. In nucleotides, the CDR3 is TGTGCCAGCAGCTTAGAACTACGGGGAGATGAGCAGTTCTTC. Based on the CDR3 plus reference TRBV7-9 and TRBJ2-1, the full variable domain is DTGVSQNPRHKITKRGQNVTFRCDPISEHNRLYWYRQTLGQGPEFLTYFQNEAQLEKSRLLSDRFSAERPKGSFSTLEIQRTEQGDSAMYLCASSLELRGDEQFFGPGTRLTVL.

There are many counts of this clonotype. The V call is TRBV4-1, the J call TRBJ1-4; 10 bases match TRBD1. The length of the CDR3 is 17 residues. V was clipped by 6 bases and J by 3 bases; unmatched bases: 10. Per the germline V gene, CDR1 is MGHRA and CDR2 is YSYEKL. The CDR3 nucleotides read TGCGCCAGCAGTCCGCCAGGACAGGGGGGCGCTAATGAAAAACTGTTTTTT. It codes for CASSPPGQGGANEKLFF.

This clonotype was seen at least ten times. The chain combines TRBV20-1 with TRBJ2-5; possible D gene TRBD2, 6 bases. Germline V gene data show CDR1 as DFQATT and CDR2 as SNEGSKA (reference sequence). The CDR3 consists of 13 residues. With 6 bases removed from V and 1 base from J, the gap between germline ends came to 12 bases. The CDR3 bases are TGCAGTGCGCTCCGGGACTCCCAAGAGACCCAGTACTTC. Protein sequence: CSALRDSQETQYF.

V gene TRBV28 combines with J gene TRBJ2-5, with 7 bases lining up with TRBD2. CDR3 size: 13 residues. V gave up 6 bases and J gave up 6 bases; unmatched junction bases: 7. CDR1 MDHEN and CDR2 SYDVKM come from the germline V gene. The chain's CDR3 is CASSHGGLKTQYF. For the CDR3, the DNA is TGTGCCAGCAGCCACGGGGGGTTGAAGACCCAGTACTTC.

This clonotype was counted many times. V and J are TRBV6-2 or TRBV6-3 and TRBJ2-7; 14 bases are a match to TRBD2. Trimming cost V 0 bases and J 5 bases; bases outside gene matches: 0. Germline V gene data show CDR1 as MNHEY and CDR2 as SVGEGT. The CDR3 spans 15 residues. The CDR3 nucleotides read TGTGCCAGCAGTTACTCGACTAGCGGGGGGGACGAGCAGTACGTC. This sequence encodes CASSYSTSGGDEQYV.